This TCR beta chain is from a study of T cell responses to AZD1222 COVID-19 vaccine. Study-level points and caveats: Only 5 or 6 individuals given AZD1222 were seropositive at baseline. Most donors were white British and more were female, and clonal diversity was possibly underestimated. Spike-spanning, vaccine-associated CD4 TCRs were dominant at 160-218 and 743-854. Spike-specific TCR repertoires showed rising breadth and depth after two AZD1222 doses.

The CDR3 consists of 16 residues. V lost 2 bases and J 6 bases, leaving 19 bases between the germline ends. CDR1 and CDR2 (germline): SGHVS, FNYEAQ. To note about this clone: The antigen remains unidentified.

Data came from immunoSEQ multiplex PCR; TCRdb stores just in-frame clones and leaves some out. This repertoire shows 150,000 or so clones, over 75% found once; its top ten account for over 1.1%. The input for sequencing was peripheral blood, taken on day 0 of AZD1222 vaccination. This sequence was found in an adult in good health. The chain couples TRBV7-6 to TRBJ1-2; tentatively, D is TRBD1 (5 bases). For the CDR3, the DNA is TGTGCCAGCAGCTTACGTGCCGGGGGGGGAAACCATGGCTACACCTTC. Its protein product is CASSLRAGGGNHGYTF.